The rows below give T cell receptor beta chains drawn from one sample of a study of shared clonotypes between healthy human individuals. Here immunoSEQ multiplex PCR was the method, and the copy in TCRdb shows in-frame clones only, minus some. The repertoire holds 470,000 or so clones, with 78% as singletons. The sample comprised PBMCs. The source is a woman aged 40 to 49 in good health. Some clones in this sample may be carry-over from other donors' samples. Each CDR3 is given without its conserved first and last residue.

V: TRBV5-4; CDR3: ASSGGGYNEQF
V: TRBV29-1; CDR3: SVRDRDLDYNEQF
V: TRBV9; CDR3: ASSVGAGGRGYGYT
V: TRBV5-8; CDR3: ASSKGQGVTEAF
V: TRBV7-9; CDR3: ASSLSGTAEQF
V: TRBV5-1; CDR3: ASSPGSAGNTIY
V: TRBV29-1; CDR3: SVEVDQNAYEQY
V: TRBV9; CDR3: ASSVGSGNYGYT
V: TRBV5-1; CDR3: ASSGQPGTPSYEQY
V: TRBV10-2; CDR3: ASSPAGGPYEQY
V: TRBV14; CDR3: ASSHSSQQY
V: TRBV6-1; CDR3: ASSGPGQPTNEKLF
V: TRBV30; CDR3: AWRSLTLYTEAF
V: TRBV28; CDR3: ASSETSGSPYEQY
V: TRBV7-9; CDR3: ASSFYRSGANVLT
V: TRBV15; CDR3: ATSRVAGAYEQY
V: TRBV5-1; CDR3: ASSWGPGGENEKLF
V: TRBV19; CDR3: ASSGLAGGEETQY
V: TRBV4-1; CDR3: ASSLRGQKNIQY
V: TRBV2; CDR3: ASSESAPGGYT
V: TRBV19; CDR3: AISGGPFDGYT
V: TRBV6-6; CDR3: ASNRQVNYGYT
V: TRBV5-1; CDR3: ASSLGTSGYNEQF
V: TRBV10-2; CDR3: ASSEYLAEQY
V: TRBV29-1; CDR3: SVRKGYEQY
V: TRBV5-1; CDR3: ASSFLRAGSYEQY
V: TRBV10-3; CDR3: AISGTSYEQY
V: TRBV2; CDR3: ASSEARGFTIY
V: TRBV5-1; CDR3: ASSPGTAFSYEQY
V: TRBV7-3; CDR3: ASSGTGTDTQY
V: TRBV30; CDR3: AWSVPQGQGLWNTEAF
V: TRBV5-4; CDR3: ASSSPGGAADTQY
V: TRBV2; CDR3: ASSQRQGLADTQY
V: TRBV5-4; CDR3: ASSPPPPQETQY
V: TRBV18; CDR3: ASSPGTAASWTQY
V: TRBV7-2; CDR3: ASSLEWADTGELF
V: TRBV30; CDR3: ALRDSGDQPQH
V: TRBV13; CDR3: ASSLKGGEQY
V: TRBV29-1; CDR3: SVSSANHEQY
V: TRBV28; CDR3: ASSFSGTGAAF
V: TRBV18; CDR3: ASSPSATVQETQY
V: TRBV5-4; CDR3: ASSLNSGPYGYT
V: TRBV7-3; CDR3: ASSLSENTEAF
V: TRBV4-3; CDR3: ASSQDIQTDGYT
V: TRBV27; CDR3: ASRGTVNTEAF
V: TRBV28; CDR3: ASRTGSGNTIY
V: TRBV6-4; CDR3: ASSDTPDRKYYGYT
V: TRBV11-3; CDR3: ASSPLGDSGEMYYGYT
V: TRBV4-1; CDR3: ASSQGGGAGNTIY
V: TRBV5-1; CDR3: ASSLDSRRTEAF
V: TRBV7-2; CDR3: ASSLVSGNSNQPQH
V: TRBV4-2; CDR3: ASSLRDRAYQETQY
V: TRBV28; CDR3: ASSPGLANYEQY
V: TRBV13; CDR3: ASSLDRSGANVLT
V: TRBV5-4; CDR3: ASSLPGAHYNEQF
V: TRBV28; CDR3: ASSLVRGPYEQY
V: TRBV10-3; CDR3: AISERGLSKTEAF
V: TRBV5-1; CDR3: ASSVGQGQETQY
V: TRBV11-3; CDR3: ASTPGGGHEQF
V: TRBV7-2; CDR3: ASSLVAGGPYEQY